The next 10 T cell receptor beta chains were all read from a single sample in a study of blood T cell repertoires in COVID-19. The repertoire was sequenced with immunoSEQ multiplex PCR; TCRdb's copy has only in-frame clones and lacks some. The repertoire consists of fewer than 250,000 clones, with less than 90% occurring once and the leading ten covering 0.6% to 1%. Sequenced: peripheral blood. The receptor set was obtained from a woman between 65 and 79 years old with acute or convalescent COVID-19.

This clone was seen just once. V and J are TRBV6-5 and TRBJ1-3; 8 nucleotides match TRBD1. Germline lookup yields CDR1 MNHEY and CDR2 SVGAGI. V dropped 2 bases and J dropped 4; count of bases not matched to a gene: 1. The CDR3 covers 14 residues. The CDR3 here is CASSYGQGGNTIYF. DNA for the CDR3: TGTGCCAGCAGTTACGGACAGGGAGGAAACACCATATATTTT.

The chain combines TRBV19 with TRBJ1-6; D is perhaps TRBD1 (5 bases). Germline V gene data show CDR1 as LNHDA and CDR2 as SQIVND (reference sequence). This CDR3 is built from 14 residues. With 10 bases removed from V and 6 bases from J, the gap between germline ends came to 16 bases. The CDR3 region is CAIRARRSNSPLHF. DNA for the CDR3: TGTGCCATCAGGGCCCGGCGGAGTAATTCACCCCTCCACTTT.

This clone was picked up a small number of times. This sequence joins TRBV24-1 and TRBJ2-2; 7 nucleotides line up with TRBD1. CDR3 length: 15 amino acids. Trimming cost V 4 bases and J 6 bases; bases outside gene matches: 7. From germline, CDR1 is KGHDR and CDR2 SFDVKD. The CDR3 sequence: CATSDVGGQSGELFF. In DNA form, the CDR3 reads TGTGCCACCAGTGACGTAGGGGGACAGTCCGGGGAGCTGTTTTTT.

V usage is TRBV27 and J usage is TRBJ2-3, with 7 bases matching TRBD2. The length of the CDR3 is 13 residues. Trimming cost V 4 bases and J 8 bases; bases outside gene matches: 6. Germline CDR1 reads MNHEY; CDR2 reads SMNVEV (reference sequence). CDR3: CASSSGTTTTQYF. DNA of the CDR3: TGTGCCAGCAGTTCCGGGACTACTACTACGCAGTATTTT.

The chain combines TRBV7-3 with TRBJ2-5, with TRBD1 matching 8 bases. CDR1 is SGHTA and CDR2 is FQGTGA in the germline V gene. Trimming removed 5 bases from V and 5 bases from J; junction bases left unmatched: 10. This CDR3 is built from 15 residues. The CDR3 spells CASSKSQGAGETQYF. CDR3 in DNA: TGTGCCAGCAGCAAGAGTCAGGGGGCAGGGGAGACCCAGTACTTC.

The rearrangement joins TRBV4-2 to TRBJ2-2; 14 positions match TRBD2. CDR3 size: 18 residues. The junction had 13 bases not matched to a gene; V was cut back by 7 bases and J by 6 bases. Germline-derived CDR1 and CDR2 are LGHNA and YNFKEQ. This chain's CDR3 is CASTPGLAGVNGPGELFF. CDR3 in DNA: TGTGCCAGCACCCCGGGACTAGCGGGAGTAAACGGCCCCGGGGAGCTGTTTTTT.

The rearrangement joins TRBV10-1 to TRBJ1-2, with D perhaps TRBD1 (6 bases). Trimming left V 5 bases short and J 4 bases short, with 11 bases between. The CDR3 is 13 amino acids. The V gene's germline CDR1 is WNHNN and CDR2 SYGVQD (reference sequence). The CDR3 loop reads CASSPDRSYGYTF. For the CDR3, the DNA is TGCGCCAGCAGTCCAGACAGGTCCTATGGCTACACCTTC.

V and J are TRBV7-9 and TRBJ2-2; D possibly corresponds to TRBD2 (5 bases). CDR1 and CDR2 (germline): SEHNR, FQNEAQ (reference sequence). The CDR3 runs to 14 residues. V was trimmed by 2 bases and J by 5 bases, leaving 9 bases between them. CDR3 coding DNA: TGTGCCAGCAGCTTATTACTAGAAACCGGGGAGCTGTTTTTT. Its protein product is CASSLLLETGELFF.

The genes are TRBV12-2 and TRBJ2-6; TRBD1 was called by the table and not checked on the DNA. TRBV12-2 is a documented pseudogene. The CDR3 contains 18 residues. CDR3 sequence reads: CASRIWDRDSSGANVLTF. The CDR3 bases are TGTGCAAGTCGCATATGGGACAGGGATTCCTCTGGGGCCAACGTCCTGACTTTC.

The chain has TRBV6-1 and TRBJ2-3; 9 bases are shared with TRBD1. The CDR3 sequence is 16 residues long. Losses at the gene ends were 4 bases for V and 4 bases for J; bases not matched to a gene: 9. Per germline, CDR1 MNHNS and CDR2 SASEGT. This CDR3 is CASSVGTGSSADTQYF. The CDR3 DNA reads as TGTGCCAGCAGTGTTGGGACAGGGAGTAGTGCAGATACGCAGTATTTT.